This T cell receptor (beta chain) was retrieved from a study of T cell responses to AZD1222 COVID-19 vaccine. Of note for this clone: The target antigen is unknown.

Sequencing was performed with immunoSEQ multiplex PCR; in TCRdb, only in-frame clones are kept and a portion is missing. The sample has about 100,000 clones, approximately 87% seen once. Points from the study as a whole: There were vaccine-associated CD4 TCRs across spike, dominant at 160-218 and 743-854.

Trimming pared 5 bases from V and 4 bases from J, leaving 21 bases between. This CDR3 has 16 residues. Germline V gives CDR1 KGHSH, CDR2 LQKENI. V gene TRBV18 combines with J gene TRBJ2-7, with D maybe TRBD1 (6 bases). This sequence originates from an adult in good health. The source material was peripheral blood, sampled on day 0 of AZD1222 vaccination. CDR3 sequence (DNA): TGTGCCAGCTCAGAGACTCTGGGAGACAGGAGGTACGAGCAGTACTTC. Translated: CASSETLGDRRYEQYF.